This TCR beta chain was captured in a study of cytomegalovirus exposure and HLA in healthy donors. With 4 bases clipped from V and 4 bases from J, the junction kept 4 bases outside the gene matches. Germline CDR1 SGHRS, CDR2 YFSETQ. The CDR3 spans 15 residues. Primers included in the PCR were 60 Vbeta and 13 Jbeta primers. Profiled with immunoSEQ multiplex PCR; TCRdb holds only in-frame clones, not every one. The repertoire holds about 140,000 clones, with almost 85% as singletons. As to this clone: Its antigen is unidentified.

Study-wide points: It was only CMV serostatus that was available as immune exposure information. In an earlier analysis, productive rearrangement rates for most beta V segments clustered near 87% or 30%.

The chain is built from TRBV5-1 and TRBJ2-5; 13 bases match TRBD2. The sequencing sample was made of PBMCs. The receptor's source is a young man in good health and CMV-seropositive. CDR3 coding DNA: TGCGCCAGCAGCCAAAGACTAGCGGGGGGAGAGACCCAGTACTTC. Residues: CASSQRLAGGETQYF. Drawing the rest from reference TRBV5-1 and TRBJ2-5, the complete variable domain is KAGVTQTPRYLIKTRGQQVTLSCSPISGHRSVSWYQQTPGQGLQFLFEYFSETQRNKGNFPGRFSGRQFSNSRSEMNVSTLELGDSALYLCASSQRLAGGETQYFGPGTRLLVL.